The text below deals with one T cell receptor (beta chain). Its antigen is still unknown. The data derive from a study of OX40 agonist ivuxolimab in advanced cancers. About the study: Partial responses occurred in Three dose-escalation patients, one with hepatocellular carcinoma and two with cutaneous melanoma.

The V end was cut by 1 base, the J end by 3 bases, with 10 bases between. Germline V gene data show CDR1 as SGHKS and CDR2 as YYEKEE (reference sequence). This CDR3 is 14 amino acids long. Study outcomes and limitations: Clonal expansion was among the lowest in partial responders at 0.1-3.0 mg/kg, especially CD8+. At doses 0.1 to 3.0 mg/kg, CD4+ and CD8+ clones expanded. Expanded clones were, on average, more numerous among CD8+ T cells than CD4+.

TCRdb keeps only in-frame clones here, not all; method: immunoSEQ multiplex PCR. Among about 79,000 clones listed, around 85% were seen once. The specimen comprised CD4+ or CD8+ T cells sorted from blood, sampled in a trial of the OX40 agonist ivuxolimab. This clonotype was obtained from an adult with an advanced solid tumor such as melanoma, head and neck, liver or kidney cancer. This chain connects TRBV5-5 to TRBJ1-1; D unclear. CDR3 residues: CASSLRALHTEAFF. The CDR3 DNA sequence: TGTGCCAGCAGCTTGAGGGCCTTGCACACTGAAGCTTTCTTT.